This T cell receptor beta chain was profiled in a study of cytomegalovirus exposure and HLA in healthy donors (dated by TCRdb to about 2017). With regard to the full study: According to an earlier analysis of 587 of the donors, about 179 million T cells yielded 117 million unique TCR beta sequences and 276 Gb of sequence data. The aim of the study was to test whether cataloging public T cell receptors could identify signatures of past pathogen exposure. Of the roughly 410 genotyped donors, less than 85% were placed in the genetic ancestry cluster associated with self-reported Caucasian donors. Across about 380 genotyped donors of the cohort, an average of about 240,000 unique TCR beta nucleotide sequences per donor were sequenced, and 15% to 20% of those sequences were non-productive. To decide whether each TCR beta V gene segment behaved as functional or pseudogenic, an earlier analysis of approximately 600 of the donors relied on high-throughput TCR beta sequencing. A later analysis re-examined previously published TCR beta repertoires from more than 650 donors and added high-resolution HLA genotyping to investigate patterns of TCR occurrence. Every discovery cohort repertoire had been produced on one sequencing platform. Genome-wide SNP genotypes for about 60% of the roughly 700 donors were used in a later genetic analysis, which treated that subset as a discovery cohort. Besides the first cohort of 666 subjects, a separate validation cohort made up of 120 different subjects was used. Five DR-DQ haplotypes were treated as single units for association and clustering because of strong linkage in the cohort. Class I and class II HLA loci were covered by the typing at four-digit resolution. Donor age, sex, ethnicity and CMV serostatus were collected together with the repertoire data. The later analysis used no new phenotypic data to find candidate immune exposures, relying instead on TCR beta sequences and their occurrence across donors. Typing coverage differed by locus: A, B, C, DRB1 and DQB1 were typed in about 620-630 donors, DQA1 in about 510, DPA1 in 606, and DPB1 in roughly 450. To predict cytomegalovirus infection status, the study brought together high-throughput TCR immunosequencing, statistical association of individual TCRs with disease status, and machine learning. The study used immunosequencing to profile the T cell repertoires of approximately 640 subjects and linked those repertoires to cytomegalovirus serostatus. An early release that covered several hundred HLA-typed donors contained about 300 gigabases of sequencing data and 70 million to 100 million unique TCR sequences. The paper as a whole reports these results and caveats: HLA typing was unavailable for some donors at each locus, so association tests used only the typed subset. Correlated functional status among segregating V segments might reflect linkage disequilibrium, but an unknown experimental factor could not be ruled out. In a later analysis, TCR association rates were found to vary across HLA loci, with the most associated TCRs seen for DRB1 alleles and the fewest for HLA-C alleles. In a later genetic analysis, a missense DCLRE1C variant was associated with V-gene and J-gene trimming of TCR beta chains, and the association was replicated in an independent cohort. Cytomegalovirus status was reported to be diagnosed by the classifier with high specificity and sensitivity in both the original and validation cohorts. According to the authors, the approach could potentially be generalized to other disease states and immunological phenotypes. In an earlier analysis of several hundred of the donors, most TCR beta V segments were observed in productive rearrangements about 87% or about 30% of the time, broadly matching IMGT annotations. The cohort was sequenced for TCR beta chains only, and without alpha or paired-chain data the features that could be detected were limited. A total of 150 to 200 TCR beta chains were listed by the study as associated with cytomegalovirus. Because counts were too low, fewer than 20 rarely observed V segments, including chromosome 9 orphons, were excluded from the earlier analysis of 587 of the donors. Some IMGT-functional V segments, including TRBV6-2 and TRBV6-3, could not be told apart with the 87-base-pair reads, so those segments were excluded. Presence/absence analyses assumed roughly uniform sequencing depth across donors, an assumption that may not hold. In a later analysis, HLA-associated TCR beta chains were found to be more clonally expanded and to have lower generation probabilities than equally common non-associated chains. Compared with the roughly 600-donor mean, donors in an Asian-associated ancestry cluster had fewer N-insertions in productive TCRs, according to a later genetic analysis. A further reported finding was that TCR beta sequences accurately predicted the HLA-A and HLA-B alleles for most subjects in the first cohort. Most TCR sequences were observed very rarely across donors, whereas some public TCRs were present in many individuals. The only immune exposure information available for the cohort was CMV serostatus. Specific HLA alleles were associated with 15,000 to 20,000 TCR beta sequences at a false discovery rate of 0.05 in a later analysis. The sequencing pipeline was judged likely to have produced a cluster of highly shared sequence variants as a technical artifact. Assigning TCR associations to individual alleles was difficult when HLA alleles, especially DR and DQ, strongly co-occurred. A later analysis reported that several top co-occurrence clusters appeared linked to parvovirus B19, influenza, CMV and Epstein-Barr virus. According to a later analysis, most CMV-associated TCR beta chains appeared to be HLA-restricted, and the HLA associations seemed to be driven largely by CMV exposure. In vitro tests confirmed that a few of the cytomegalovirus-associated TCR beta chains recognize cytomegalovirus antigens.

To note about this clone: Its specific antigen is unknown. Base-call qualities are not available, and no considerably larger clone is one nucleotide away.

Receptor libraries were prepared by the immunoSEQ multiplex PCR assay. The multiplex PCR relied on a mix of 60 forward primers for TCR Vbeta segments and 13 reverse primers for TCR Jbeta segments. A multiplex PCR assay on genomic DNA amplified the CDR3 region of rearranged TCR beta genes. The Illumina HiSeq System was used to sequence the amplified TCR beta libraries as 87-base-pair reads. The original methods were these. In a later analysis, tens of millions of unique TCR beta chains were counted across the 500 to 850 repertoires, and around 11 million of these chains were shared by at least two donors. Raw reads were error-corrected and collapsed into unique sequences with a nearest-neighbor algorithm that merged closely related sequences to remove PCR and sequencing errors. CDR3 sequences were aligned to IMGT reference sequences to assign V, D and J gene segments. For a sequence to be retained, a match of at least six nucleotides was required to both a V gene segment and a J gene segment. A rearrangement counted as productive if the CDR3 had no stop codons and remained in frame with V and J, and every other rearrangement counted as non-productive. Following IMGT convention, CDR3 was defined as the stretch from the second conserved V-encoded cysteine to the conserved J-encoded phenylalanine. Sequences without an unambiguous match to a single V gene segment were excluded from the earlier analysis of approximately 560 of the donors. An earlier analysis of 500 to 700 of the donors classified V segments as functional when productive rearrangements were above 56.7% and as segregating when the standard deviation between donors was above 5%. To diagnose cytomegalovirus status from the catalog of TCR beta chain sequences, a statistical classification framework was built. In a later analysis, V and J genes were assigned by comparing TCR nucleotide sequences against IMGT/GENE-DB human TR gene sequences. The TCRdist pipeline was used in a later analysis to assign CDR3 sequences and most-parsimonious VDJ recombination scenarios. A later analysis defined each TCR beta chain by its CDR3 amino acid sequence plus V-gene family, and excluded reads lacking a unique V-gene family. A later analysis removed over 500 highly shared, low-generation-probability nucleotide sequences to deal with suspected cross-contamination and a sequencing artifact. In a later analysis, a clonal expansion index was calculated for each public chain from normalized within-repertoire ranks of inferred template counts. In a later analysis, generation probabilities were computed using a VDJ recombination model fitted to out-of-frame rearrangements, and the results were checked against IGoR. A later analysis scored TCR-TCR, TCR-HLA and TCR-CMV co-occurrence with hypergeometric tests, applying a repertoire-size bias correction to TCR pairs. A later analysis estimated false discovery rates by permuting HLA or CMV assignments 20 times. In a later analysis, co-occurring TCRs were grouped using DBSCAN, with TCRdist sequence similarity added in when clustering inside HLA-allele-positive subsets. Repertoires with fewer than 30,000 or more than 120,000 public chains, plus five repertoires with anomalous nucleotide sharing, were excluded from co-occurrence clustering. In TCRdb, the immuneACCESS table is reduced to in-frame sequences with V and J assigned. These tables do not hold every clone; where another copy was compared, an unresolved V gene accounts for under half, and the others remain unexplained. V, J and clone size were drawn from that table, and D and trimming were deduced from the DNA. This sample is represented by 100,000 to 150,000 clones; approximately 81% of them were singletons. The ten largest make up roughly 4.1% of the sample.

Ends trimmed: V by 5 bases, J by 0 bases; bases unmatched to a gene: 15. Including cysteine and phenylalanine, the CDR3 has 19 amino acids. The DNA shown is the 57-base CDR3, in frame from base 1. From a lookup of the germline V gene (reference sequence), CDR1 and CDR2 are MNHEY and SMNVEV. The cohort was made up of approximately 700 healthy bone marrow donors. All cohort members were sampled while nominally healthy, although unrecorded immune exposures were likely present. The donor was CMV seropositive and belonged to the group of about 290 seropositive cohort members. Each donor provided a peripheral blood sample, and peripheral blood mononuclear cells were used for TCR beta sequencing. The Qiagen DNeasy Blood Extraction Kit was used to extract genomic DNA from the blood cell samples.

The V and J genes are TRBV27 and TRBJ1-5, and 8 bases in between align with TRBD1. Input material: PBMCs. This clonotype was sampled from a man aged 18 to 35 in good health and CMV-seropositive. The CDR3 region: CASSPLPDRVPASNQPQHF. The nucleotide sequence is given as TGTGCCAGCAGTCCACTCCCGGACAGGGTTCCAGCTAGCAATCAGCCCCAGCATTTT.